The T cell receptor (beta chain) under discussion was sequenced for a study of T cell repertoires in cytomegalovirus infection. For the study at large: Both recently identified HLA-C-restricted and well-studied HLA-B-restricted CMV epitopes were used in the study. Notes on the study in general: Dominating the ex vivo response were TCR beta clonotypes that were CMV-specific and HLA-C-restricted. Pooled public TCR beta family frequency picked out CMV carriers with the relevant HLA.

TCRdb passed the reads through MiXCR, listing each CDR3 protein once. The sample has 700,000 to 850,000 distinct CDR3 sequences; approximately 29% are singletons. This clonotype was detected only a few times. The antigen is undetermined. Germline V CDR1 and CDR2: SGHVS, FNYEAQ. J gave up 6 bases and V 0 bases, and 4 bases lay outside the gene matches. The CDR3 has 16 residues. The sequencing here drew on cultured CD8+ T cells from PBMCs, taken from culture after CMV antigen stimulation. The J gene is TRBJ1-6, the V gene TRBV7-6, with TRBD1 identical over 8 bases. The clonotype comes from a human donor in good health (CMV status not recorded). Some clones in this sample may be carry-over from other donors' samples. DNA for the CDR3: TGTGCCAGCAGCTTAGCGCTTCAGGGGGCTAATTCACCCCTCCACTTT. Residues: CASSLALQGANSPLHF.